The T cell receptor beta chain under discussion was sequenced for a study of response to subunit inactivated influenza vaccine. Study-wide results and limits: Every seasonal influenza vaccination brings in few new T cells, the authors suggested.

In this sample, this clonotype turned up a few times. What it binds is not known. Germline V gene data show CDR1 as SGHTA and CDR2 as FQGNSA. The V end was cut by 6 bases, the J end by 8 bases, with 13 bases between. This CDR3 spans 13 amino acids. From the RT-PCR reads, TCRdb called clonotypes with MiXCR, one entry per CDR3 protein. The repertoire holds approximately 700,000 distinct CDR3 sequences, with less than 20% as singletons. Sequences were derived from PBMCs from blood, sampled approximately 12 days after vaccination. This sequence originates from a man between 45 and 60 years old who received an inactivated influenza vaccine. The rearrangement links TRBV7-2 to TRBJ1-4; a possible D gene is TRBD1 (6 bases). CDR3 in amino acids: CASSYGGEEKLFF. CDR3 DNA sequence: TGTGCCAGCAGTTATGGGGGCGAAGAAAAACTGTTTTTT. The variable domain in full, completed from reference TRBV7-2 and TRBJ1-4, reads GAGVSQSPSNKVTEKGKDVELRCDPISGHTALYWYRQSLGQGLEFLIYFQGNSAPDKSGLPSDRFSAERTGGSVSTLTIQRTQQEDSAVYLCASSYGGEEKLFFGSGTQLSVL.